A selection of T cell receptor beta chains follows, all from one sample in a study of blood T cell repertoires in COVID-19. The repertoire was sequenced with immunoSEQ multiplex PCR; TCRdb's copy has only in-frame clones and lacks some. The sample includes roughly 140,000 clones, around 89% seen only once; the top ten take roughly 30%. Sample: peripheral blood. Receptors originate from a human donor in a cohort sampled during active COVID-19. CDR3s include the opening cysteine and the closing phenylalanine or tryptophan. Fields, in order: J gene, V gene, D gene, clone size, CDR3 protein, CDR3 DNA. A D gene is named only where the DNA matches it firmly. The size entry is marked missing in some rows and otherwise reads once, few, many or a size class.

>TRBJ2-2|TRBV7-2|TRBD2|-
CASSLTGGTGELFF
TGTGCCAGCAGCCTGACGGGGGGGACCGGGGAGCTGTTTTTT
>TRBJ1-1|TRBV5-1|-|-
CASSYRTAMNTEAFF
TGCGCCAGCAGCTACCGGACAGCCATGAACACTGAAGCTTTCTTT
>TRBJ2-2|TRBV10-3|-|-
CAISLDTSNTGELFF
TGTGCCATCAGTTTGGACACGTCGAACACCGGGGAGCTGTTTTTT
>TRBJ1-6|TRBV30|-|-
CAWSLAGYNSPLHF
TGTGCCTGGAGCCTCGCGGGATATAATTCACCCCTCCACTTT
>TRBJ2-1|TRBV5-1|TRBD1|-
CASSLGAGGGNEQFF
TGCGCCAGCAGCTTGGGTGCAGGGGGCGGGAATGAGCAGTTCTTC
>TRBJ2-3|TRBV7-9|-|few
CASSPWRASATDTQYF
TGTGCCAGCAGCCCCTGGAGGGCCTCAGCGACAGATACGCAGTATTTT
>TRBJ1-2|TRBV6-6|-|-
CASSYSSGGDYGYTF
TGTGCCAGCAGTTACTCGAGCGGGGGCGACTATGGCTACACCTTC
>TRBJ1-2|TRBV7-2|TRBD1|-
CASSRDSYGYTF
TGTGCCAGCAGCCGGGACAGCTATGGCTACACCTTC
>TRBJ1-2|TRBV18|TRBD1|-
CASSRPGQGYGYTF
TGTGCCAGCTCACGACCGGGACAGGGCTATGGCTACACCTTC
>TRBJ2-7|TRBV5-6|-|-
CASSPGQFTYEQYF
TGTGCCAGCAGCCCTGGACAGTTTACCTACGAGCAGTACTTC
>TRBJ2-4|TRBV5-1|-|-
CASSLAGRSEDQYF
TGCGCCAGCAGCTTGGCCGGCAGGTCGGAGGATCAGTACTTC
>TRBJ2-1|TRBV10-3|TRBD2|-
CAIRPTSGGLRSYNEQFF
TGTGCCATCAGGCCGACTAGCGGGGGGCTCCGCTCCTACAATGAGCAGTTCTTC
>TRBJ1-1|TRBV3-1/TRBV3-2|-|-
CASSLGAGNTEAFF
TGTGCCAGCAGCTTGGGCGCCGGGAACACTGAAGCTTTCTTT
>TRBJ1-4|TRBV4-1|-|-
CASSQEGGAANEKLFF
TGCGCCAGCAGCCAAGAAGGCGGGGCGGCTAATGAAAAACTGTTTTTT